These T cell receptor beta chains were read from a single sample in a study of cytomegalovirus exposure and HLA in healthy donors. The protocol was immunoSEQ multiplex PCR, while the TCRdb copy is restricted to in-frame clones and leaves out a portion. Here the sample spans 60,000 to 80,000 clones, around 94% being singletons. The sequencing input was PBMCs. These receptors originate from a young woman in good health and CMV-seropositive. CDR3s include the opening cysteine and the closing phenylalanine or tryptophan. The D gene is left open where the match is weak. Some rows have no size entry. The others give once, few or many, or a class for an expanded clone.

d_call: TRBD1; v_call: TRBV30; clone_size: .; j_call: TRBJ1-2; cdr3_aa: CAWSSPGQNYGYTF; cdr3_nt: TGTGCCTGGAGTTCCCCGGGACAGAACTATGGCTACACCTTC
d_call: TRBD2; v_call: TRBV5-1; clone_size: .; j_call: TRBJ2-3; cdr3_aa: CASSLSPGLDLDTQYF; cdr3_nt: TGCGCCAGCAGCTTGTCCCCGGGACTAGACCTAGATACGCAGTATTTT
d_call: TRBD2; v_call: TRBV6-5; clone_size: .; j_call: TRBJ2-7; cdr3_aa: CASSHRLAGHEQYF; cdr3_nt: TGTGCCAGCAGCCACCGGCTAGCGGGCCACGAGCAGTACTTC
d_call: .; v_call: TRBV5-6; clone_size: once; j_call: TRBJ2-3; cdr3_aa: CASSGGDSAWRDTQYF; cdr3_nt: TGTGCCAGCAGCGGAGGGGACAGCGCCTGGCGGGATACGCAGTATTTT
d_call: .; v_call: TRBV14; clone_size: once; j_call: TRBJ1-2; cdr3_aa: CASSRAQGHYGYTF; cdr3_nt: TGTGCCAGCAGCCGAGCACAGGGTCACTATGGCTACACCTTC
d_call: .; v_call: TRBV7-8; clone_size: .; j_call: TRBJ1-4; cdr3_aa: CASSPQDSLLSEKLFF; cdr3_nt: TGTGCCAGCAGCCCCCAAGACAGCTTGCTCAGTGAAAAACTGTTTTTT
d_call: .; v_call: TRBV5-4; clone_size: once; j_call: TRBJ1-1; cdr3_aa: CASSLMGQVKEAFF; cdr3_nt: TGTGCCAGCAGCTTGATGGGACAAGTGAAAGAAGCTTTCTTT
d_call: TRBD1; v_call: TRBV18; clone_size: .; j_call: TRBJ1-2; cdr3_aa: CASSPGQINYGYTF; cdr3_nt: TGTGCCAGCTCACCGGGACAGATTAACTATGGCTACACCTTC
d_call: .; v_call: TRBV2; clone_size: .; j_call: TRBJ2-7; cdr3_aa: CASSSDFYEQYF; cdr3_nt: TGTGCCAGCAGTTCCGACTTCTACGAGCAGTACTTC
d_call: .; v_call: TRBV6-1; clone_size: .; j_call: TRBJ1-1; cdr3_aa: CASSEARNREAFF; cdr3_nt: TGTGCCAGCAGTGAAGCGCGGAATCGTGAAGCTTTCTTT
d_call: TRBD1; v_call: TRBV28; clone_size: .; j_call: TRBJ1-5; cdr3_aa: CASSSGTGFRGNQPQHF; cdr3_nt: TGTGCCAGCAGTTCTGGGACAGGGTTTCGAGGCAATCAGCCCCAGCATTTT
d_call: .; v_call: TRBV28; clone_size: .; j_call: TRBJ2-7; cdr3_aa: CASTPRLWLQRSSYEQYF; cdr3_nt: TGTGCCAGCACCCCTAGGTTGTGGCTCCAACGTAGCTCCTACGAGCAGTACTTC
d_call: .; v_call: TRBV6-4; clone_size: few; j_call: TRBJ2-2; cdr3_aa: CASSDPDGGPGELFF; cdr3_nt: TGTGCCAGCAGTGACCCCGATGGAGGGCCCGGGGAGCTGTTTTTT
d_call: TRBD1; v_call: TRBV19; clone_size: .; j_call: TRBJ2-7; cdr3_aa: CASPSPGTGSSYEQYF; cdr3_nt: TGTGCCAGTCCTTCCCCGGGGACAGGGAGCTCCTACGAGCAGTACTTC
d_call: TRBD2; v_call: TRBV2; clone_size: .; j_call: TRBJ2-3; cdr3_aa: CASSENSGGADTQYF; cdr3_nt: TGTGCCAGCAGTGAAAATAGCGGGGGGGCGGATACGCAGTATTTT
d_call: TRBD2; v_call: TRBV18; clone_size: .; j_call: TRBJ2-7; cdr3_aa: CASSPSGGAYEQYF; cdr3_nt: TGTGCCAGCTCACCTAGCGGGGGGGCGTACGAGCAGTACTTC
d_call: .; v_call: TRBV28; clone_size: .; j_call: TRBJ1-5; cdr3_aa: CASSWQVNQPQHF; cdr3_nt: TGTGCCAGCAGTTGGCAGGTTAATCAGCCCCAGCATTTT
d_call: .; v_call: TRBV4-1; clone_size: once; j_call: TRBJ1-2; cdr3_aa: CASSQETGHSGDGYTF; cdr3_nt: TGCGCCAGCAGCCAAGAAACGGGACACTCGGGTGATGGCTACACCTTC
d_call: .; v_call: TRBV27; clone_size: .; j_call: TRBJ2-4; cdr3_aa: CASSSALVAKNIQYF; cdr3_nt: TGTGCCAGCAGTTCTGCGTTAGTAGCCAAAAACATTCAGTACTTC
d_call: .; v_call: TRBV12-2; clone_size: .; j_call: TRBJ2-7; cdr3_aa: CASRLAVPPGTGTYEQYF; cdr3_nt: TGTGCAAGTCGCTTAGCGGTACCCCCCGGGACAGGAACCTACGAGCAGTACTTC
d_call: TRBD1; v_call: TRBV6-5; clone_size: .; j_call: TRBJ1-2; cdr3_aa: CASTHRGQGGYTF; cdr3_nt: TGTGCCAGCACTCACAGGGGGCAGGGTGGCTACACCTTC
d_call: .; v_call: TRBV6-5; clone_size: .; j_call: TRBJ2-1; cdr3_aa: CASSSDSTSSYNEQFF; cdr3_nt: TGTGCCAGCAGTTCCGACTCTACGAGCTCCTACAATGAGCAGTTCTTC
d_call: TRBD2; v_call: TRBV11-1; clone_size: .; j_call: TRBJ2-3; cdr3_aa: CASSFGGRPGDTQYF; cdr3_nt: TGTGCCAGCAGCTTTGGCGGGAGGCCTGGAGATACGCAGTATTTT
d_call: .; v_call: TRBV27; clone_size: .; j_call: TRBJ1-3; cdr3_aa: CASSSMSHSGNTIYF; cdr3_nt: TGTGCCAGCAGTTCGATGAGCCACTCTGGAAACACCATATATTTT
d_call: .; v_call: TRBV6-1; clone_size: .; j_call: TRBJ1-6; cdr3_aa: CASVEGRVVTPLHF; cdr3_nt: TGTGCCAGCGTGGAGGGGCGGGTCGTAACACCCCTCCACTTT
d_call: .; v_call: TRBV27; clone_size: .; j_call: TRBJ2-1; cdr3_aa: CASSLGGALYNEQFF; cdr3_nt: TGTGCCAGCAGTTTGGGGGGGGCCCTCTACAATGAGCAGTTCTTC
d_call: TRBD1; v_call: TRBV28; clone_size: .; j_call: TRBJ1-2; cdr3_aa: CASSLNPGTDYGYTF; cdr3_nt: TGTGCCAGCAGTTTAAACCCCGGGACAGACTATGGCTACACCTTC